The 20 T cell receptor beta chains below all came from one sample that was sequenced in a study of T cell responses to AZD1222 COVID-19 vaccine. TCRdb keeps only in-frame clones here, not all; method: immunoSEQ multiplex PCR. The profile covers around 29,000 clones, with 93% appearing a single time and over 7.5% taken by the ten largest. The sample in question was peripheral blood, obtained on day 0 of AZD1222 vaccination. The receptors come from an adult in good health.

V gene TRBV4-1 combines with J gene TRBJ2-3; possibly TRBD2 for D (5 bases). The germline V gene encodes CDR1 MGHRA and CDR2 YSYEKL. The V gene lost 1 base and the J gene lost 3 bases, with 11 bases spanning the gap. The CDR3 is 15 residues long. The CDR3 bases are TGCGCCAGCAGCCAAGGGACTCTCGAAACAGATACGCAGTATTTT. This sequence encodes CASSQGTLETDTQYF.

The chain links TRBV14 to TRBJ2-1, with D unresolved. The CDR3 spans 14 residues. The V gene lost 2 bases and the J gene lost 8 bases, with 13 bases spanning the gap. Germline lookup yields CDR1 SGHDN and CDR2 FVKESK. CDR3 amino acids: CASSQIVRRDEQFF. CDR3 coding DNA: TGTGCCAGCAGCCAAATCGTCCGCCGAGATGAGCAGTTCTTC.

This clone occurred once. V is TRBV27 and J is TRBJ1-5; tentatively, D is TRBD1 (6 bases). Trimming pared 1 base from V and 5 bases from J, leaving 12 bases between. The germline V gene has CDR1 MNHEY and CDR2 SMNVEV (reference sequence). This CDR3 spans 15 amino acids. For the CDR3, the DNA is TGTGCCAGCAGTTTATTACAGGGAACGGATCAGCCCCAGCATTTT. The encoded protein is CASSLLQGTDQPQHF.

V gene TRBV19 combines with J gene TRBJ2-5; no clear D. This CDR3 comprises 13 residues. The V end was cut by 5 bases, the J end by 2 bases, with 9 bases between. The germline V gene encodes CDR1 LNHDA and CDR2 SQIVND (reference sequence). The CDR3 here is CASSDRIQETQYF. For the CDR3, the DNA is TGTGCCAGTAGTGACCGAATACAAGAGACCCAGTACTTC.

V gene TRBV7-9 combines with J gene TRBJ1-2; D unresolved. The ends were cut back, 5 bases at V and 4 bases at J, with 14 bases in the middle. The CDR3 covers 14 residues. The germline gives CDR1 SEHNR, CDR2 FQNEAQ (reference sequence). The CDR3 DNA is TGTGCCAGCAGCGCGCTGGGAAGGGCCTATGGCTACACCTTC. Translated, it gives CASSALGRAYGYTF.

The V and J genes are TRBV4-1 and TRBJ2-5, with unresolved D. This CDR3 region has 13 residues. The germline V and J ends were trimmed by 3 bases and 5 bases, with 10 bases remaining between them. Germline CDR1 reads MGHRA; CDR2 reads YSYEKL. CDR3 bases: TGCGCCAGCAGCCAGGACCCCAGGGAGACCCAGTACTTC. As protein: CASSQDPRETQYF.

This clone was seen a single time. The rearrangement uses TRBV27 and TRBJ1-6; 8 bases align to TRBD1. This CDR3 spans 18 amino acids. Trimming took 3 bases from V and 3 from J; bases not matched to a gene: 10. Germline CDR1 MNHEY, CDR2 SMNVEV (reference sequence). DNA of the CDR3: TGTGCCAGCAGTTTGTTTTCAGGGGGCGAACTCTATAATTCACCCCTCCACTTT. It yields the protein CASSLFSGGELYNSPLHF.

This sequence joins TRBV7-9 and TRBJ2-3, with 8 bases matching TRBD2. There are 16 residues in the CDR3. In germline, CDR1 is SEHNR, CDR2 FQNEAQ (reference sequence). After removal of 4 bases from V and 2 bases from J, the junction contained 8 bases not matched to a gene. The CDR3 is CASSWGRGANTDTQYF. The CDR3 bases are TGTGCCAGCAGCTGGGGGCGGGGGGCGAACACAGATACGCAGTATTTT. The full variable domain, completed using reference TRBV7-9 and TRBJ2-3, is DTGVSQNPRHKITKRGQNVTFRCDPISEHNRLYWYRQTLGQGPEFLTYFQNEAQLEKSRLLSDRFSAERPKGSFSTLEIQRTEQGDSAMYLCASSWGRGANTDTQYFGPGTRLTVL.

CDR3 region: CASSPEAGAHTDTQYF. DNA of the CDR3: TGTGCCAGCAGCCCGGAAGCGGGAGCCCACACAGATACGCAGTATTTT. The chain combines TRBV13 with TRBJ2-3; 8 positions agree with TRBD2. Germline V gene lookup returns CDR1 PRHDT and CDR2 FYEKMQ (reference sequence). Germline trimming cut 5 bases from V and 2 bases from J; bases unmatched to any gene: 9. This CDR3 comprises 16 residues.

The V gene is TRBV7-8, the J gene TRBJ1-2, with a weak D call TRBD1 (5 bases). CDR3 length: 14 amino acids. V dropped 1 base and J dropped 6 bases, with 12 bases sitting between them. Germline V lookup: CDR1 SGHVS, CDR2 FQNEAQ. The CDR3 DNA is TGTGCCAGCAGCTTAGGGCAGGGAGCGAATGGCTACACCTTC. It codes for CASSLGQGANGYTF.

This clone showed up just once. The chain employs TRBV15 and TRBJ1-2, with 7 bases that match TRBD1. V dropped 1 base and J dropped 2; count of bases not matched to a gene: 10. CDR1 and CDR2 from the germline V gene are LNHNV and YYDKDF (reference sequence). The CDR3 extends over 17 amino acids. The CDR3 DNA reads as TGTGCCACCAGCAGAGCCGGGACAGAGGGACTAAACTATGGCTACACCTTC. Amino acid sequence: CATSRAGTEGLNYGYTF.

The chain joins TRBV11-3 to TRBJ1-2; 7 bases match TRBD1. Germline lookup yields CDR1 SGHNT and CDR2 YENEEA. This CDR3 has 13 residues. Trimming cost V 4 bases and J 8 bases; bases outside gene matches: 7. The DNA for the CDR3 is TGTGCCAGCAGCTCTAGCAGGGGGAGCGGCTACACCTTC. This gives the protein CASSSSRGSGYTF.

As DNA, the CDR3 is TGTGCCAGCAGCCGGACTTCTCCTACCACAGATACGCAGTATTTT. This gives the protein CASSRTSPTTDTQYF. The chain combines TRBV3-1 (or the pseudogene TRBV3-2) with TRBJ2-3, with TRBD2 as a possible D gene (5 bases). V was trimmed by 4 bases and J by 2 bases, leaving 13 bases between them. Per germline, CDR1 LGHDT and CDR2 YNNKEL (reference sequence). This CDR3 has 15 residues.

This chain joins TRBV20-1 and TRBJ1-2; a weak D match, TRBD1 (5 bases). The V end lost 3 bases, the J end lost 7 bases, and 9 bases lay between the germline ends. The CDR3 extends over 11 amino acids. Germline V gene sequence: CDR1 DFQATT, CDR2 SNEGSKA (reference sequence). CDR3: CSASGGVGYTF. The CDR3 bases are TGCAGTGCTAGTGGAGGGGTTGGCTACACCTTC.

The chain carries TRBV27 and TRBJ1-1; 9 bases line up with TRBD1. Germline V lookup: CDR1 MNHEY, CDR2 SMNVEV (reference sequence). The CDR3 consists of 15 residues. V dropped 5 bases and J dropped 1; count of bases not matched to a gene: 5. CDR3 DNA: TGTGCCAGCAGTCTGCGGACAGGGGAGAACACTGAAGCTTTCTTT. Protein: CASSLRTGENTEAFF.

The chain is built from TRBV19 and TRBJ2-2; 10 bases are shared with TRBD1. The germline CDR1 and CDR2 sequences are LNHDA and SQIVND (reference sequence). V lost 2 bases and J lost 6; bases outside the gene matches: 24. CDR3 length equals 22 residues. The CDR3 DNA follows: TGTGCCAGTAGTATACTACGCTTCATACACGGGACAGGGGCCGCGAAGCCCGGGGAGCTGTTTTTT. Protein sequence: CASSILRFIHGTGAAKPGELFF.

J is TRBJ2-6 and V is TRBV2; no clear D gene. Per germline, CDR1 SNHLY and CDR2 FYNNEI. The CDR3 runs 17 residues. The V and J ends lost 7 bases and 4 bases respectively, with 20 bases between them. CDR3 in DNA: TGTGCCAGCACGAAGAGCCCGGGCATCCCCGGGGCCAACGTCCTGACTTTC. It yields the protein CASTKSPGIPGANVLTF. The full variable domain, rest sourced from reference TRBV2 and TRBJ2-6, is EPEVTQTPSHQVTQMGQEVILRCVPISNHLYFYWYRQILGQKVEFLVSFYNNEISEKSEIFDDQFSVERPDGSNFTLKIRSTKLEDSAMYFCASTKSPGIPGANVLTFGAGSRLTVL.

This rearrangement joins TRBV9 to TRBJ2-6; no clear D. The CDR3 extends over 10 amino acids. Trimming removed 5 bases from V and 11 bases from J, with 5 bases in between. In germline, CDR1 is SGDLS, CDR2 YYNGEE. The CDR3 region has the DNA TGTGCCAGCAGAAGTGACGTCCTGACTTTC. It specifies CASRSDVLTF.

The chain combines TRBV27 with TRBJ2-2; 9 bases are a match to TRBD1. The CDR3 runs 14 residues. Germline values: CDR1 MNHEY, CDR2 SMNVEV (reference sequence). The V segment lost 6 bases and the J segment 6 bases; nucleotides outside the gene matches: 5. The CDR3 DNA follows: TGTGCCAGCAGGGGGACAGGGTTGGCCGGGGAGCTGTTTTTT. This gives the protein CASRGTGLAGELFF.

The CDR3 is CASSSSLLNTEAFF. The CDR3 DNA sequence: TGTGCCAGCAGTTCAAGTCTCCTGAACACTGAAGCTTTCTTT. The chain combines TRBV27 with TRBJ1-1; D not certain. Germline V lookup: CDR1 MNHEY, CDR2 SMNVEV (reference sequence). V gave up 4 bases and J gave up 0 bases, with 9 bases separating them. The CDR3 totals 14 residues.